The 25 T cell receptor beta chains below were found in one sample sequenced in a study of blood T cell repertoires in COVID-19. The method was immunoSEQ multiplex PCR; TCRdb's version includes in-frame clones alone and lacks a portion of them. The sample contains around 300,000 clones, about 87% of which appear only once. Sequencing was done on a sample of PBMCs or T cells enriched from blood (not recorded which). The receptor source for this set is a woman aged 45-65 years who had recovered from COVID-19.

The rearrangement uses TRBV28 and TRBJ2-7; 8 nucleotides align to TRBD1. The CDR3 totals 15 residues. The trim removed 6 bases at V and 2 bases at J, leaving 9 bases unmatched. Germline-derived CDR1 and CDR2 are MDHEN and SYDVKM. The CDR3 sequence: CASSLGQGDAYEQYF. DNA of the CDR3: TGTGCCAGCAGCCTTGGACAGGGTGACGCCTACGAGCAGTACTTC.

The chain couples TRBV5-1 to TRBJ2-7; 7 nucleotides line up with TRBD2. J lost 1 base, V lost 0 bases, and 7 bases had no gene match. The CDR3 contains 16 residues. Germline V gene lookup returns CDR1 SGHRS and CDR2 YFSETQ. As DNA, the CDR3 is TGCGCCAGCAGCTTGGGCGGGAGTGTGAAGTCCTACGAGCAGTACTTC. Translation gives CASSLGGSVKSYEQYF.

The chain recombines TRBV30 with TRBJ1-5; weak D call: TRBD1 (6 bases). There are 14 residues in the CDR3. Between the trimmed V and J ends, which lost 0 bases and 7 bases, there was a span of 13 bases. CDR1 is GTSNPN, CDR2 SVGIG, per germline (reference sequence). The DNA for the CDR3 is TGTGCCTGGAGTGTAGGGCAGGGGTTACAGCCCCAGCATTTT. It specifies CAWSVGQGLQPQHF.

V usage is TRBV4-2 and J usage is TRBJ1-1; D uncertain. Germline values: CDR1 LGHNA, CDR2 YNFKEQ. The CDR3 consists of 17 residues. V was trimmed by 0 bases and J by 1 base, leaving 15 bases between them. CDR3 sequence (DNA): TGTGCCAGCAGCCAAGAGGGCCTATCCTTCAAGAACACTGAAGCTTTCTTT. Its protein product is CASSQEGLSFKNTEAFF.

The chain carries TRBV19 and TRBJ1-6, with D perhaps matching TRBD1 (6 bases). CDR3 size: 16 residues. The V gene lost 2 bases and the J gene lost 3 bases, with 11 bases spanning the gap. The germline CDR1 and CDR2 sequences are LNHDA and SQIVND (reference sequence). The CDR3 loop reads CASSISQGNYNSPLHF. The CDR3 bases are TGTGCCAGTAGTATAAGTCAGGGGAACTATAATTCACCCCTCCACTTT. The full variable domain, completed using reference TRBV19 and TRBJ1-6, is DGGITQSPKYLFRKEGQNVTLSCEQNLNHDAMYWYRQDPGQGLRLIYYSQIVNDFQKGDIAEGYSVSREKKESFPLTVTSAQKNPTAFYLCASSISQGNYNSPLHFGNGTRLTVT.

The rearrangement joins TRBV11-1 to TRBJ2-7, with 8 bases aligning to TRBD1. V lost 0 bases and J lost 3; bases outside the gene matches: 4. The CDR3 extends over 15 amino acids. Germline CDR1 and CDR2: SGHAT and FQDESV (reference sequence). CDR3 DNA sequence: TGTGCCAGCAGCTTAGCCCGGGACAGGAACTACGAGCAGTACTTC. Translating it yields CASSLARDRNYEQYF.

V is TRBV7-9 and J is TRBJ1-1, with D possibly matching TRBD1 (6 bases). This CDR3 contains 15 residues. The germline V gene encodes CDR1 SEHNR and CDR2 FQNEAQ (reference sequence). Trimming shortened V by 5 bases and J by 1 base, and 14 bases separated the two germline ends. The CDR3 DNA follows: TGTGCCAGCAGCATAAGACAGGACGCGAACACTGAAGCTTTCTTT. Translated, it gives CASSIRQDANTEAFF.

This chain connects TRBV11-2 to TRBJ2-3, with 9 bases that match TRBD2. Unmatched junction bases numbered 7, after V lost 8 bases and J lost 1 base. The CDR3 covers 15 residues. Looked up from germline, CDR1 is SGHAT and CDR2 is FQNNGV. The CDR3 protein is CASGWVAGGTDTQYF. In DNA form, the CDR3 reads TGTGCCAGCGGGTGGGTAGCGGGAGGCACAGATACGCAGTATTTT.

A single count supports this clone. The chain uses TRBV5-6 and TRBJ1-5; D not resolved. CDR1 and CDR2 (germline): SGHDT, YYEEEE. V was cut by 0 bases and J by 2 bases, with 15 bases left in between. CDR3 length: 17 residues. CDR3 DNA sequence: TGTGCCAGCAGCTTGGTGGGTTCGGGAGCGCGCAATCAGCCCCAGCATTTT. Encoded protein: CASSLVGSGARNQPQHF.

The V and J genes are TRBV28 and TRBJ2-7, with a possible D match to TRBD2 (5 bases). In germline, CDR1 is MDHEN, CDR2 SYDVKM. Deletions cut 7 bases from V and 2 bases from J, with 12 bases between. CDR3 length: 13 residues. The CDR3 DNA sequence: TGTGCCAGCACCCAGACGGGGACCTACGAGCAGTACTTC. Residues: CASTQTGTYEQYF.

This clone has just a few counts. The CDR3 coding sequence is TGTGCCAGCAGTTTCGGGGGGGACAACACAGATACGCAGTATTTT. Its protein is CASSFGGDNTDTQYF. This chain uses TRBV9 with TRBJ2-3; TRBD2 matches at 8 bases. V dropped 5 bases and J dropped 2; count of bases not matched to a gene: 7. Germline V lookup: CDR1 SGDLS, CDR2 YYNGEE. The CDR3 has 15 residues.

The rearrangement joins TRBV3-1 (or the pseudogene TRBV3-2) to TRBJ2-7, with 8 bases identical to TRBD1. This CDR3 is 15 amino acids long. Germline CDR1 is LGHDT and CDR2 is YNNKEL (reference sequence). With V trimmed by 1 base and J by 6 bases, 8 bases remained unmatched. This CDR3 reads CASSQASQGAFEQYF. CDR3 DNA sequence: TGTGCCAGCAGCCAAGCAAGTCAGGGGGCCTTCGAGCAGTACTTC.

Here the CDR3 reads CASRGLAQNSYNEQFF. CDR3 coding DNA: TGTGCCAGCAGAGGACTAGCGCAGAACTCCTACAATGAGCAGTTCTTC. The chain recombines TRBV13 with TRBJ2-1, with 9 bases identical to TRBD2. This CDR3 contains 16 residues. V was pared by 6 bases and J by 0 bases, with 6 bases of the junction left unmatched. Germline CDR1 is PRHDT and CDR2 is FYEKMQ (reference sequence).

This chain connects TRBV6-4 to TRBJ2-2, with D unclear. Germline assignment: CDR1 MRHNA and CDR2 SNTAGT. The CDR3 length is 14 residues. V lost 0 bases and J lost 2, with 4 bases in between. The CDR3 DNA reads as TGTGCCAGCAGTGACTCCTACAACACCGGGGAGCTGTTTTTT. Encoded protein: CASSDSYNTGELFF.

The gene calls are TRBV6-6 and TRBJ2-2; D is perhaps TRBD2 (6 bases). CDR1 and CDR2 from the germline V gene are MNHNY and SVGAGI (reference sequence). V shed 2 bases and J shed 7 bases, with 14 bases lying between them. The CDR3 runs 15 residues. Here the CDR3 reads CASSYPSDGSGELFF. CDR3 in DNA: TGTGCCAGCAGTTACCCCTCGGACGGGAGCGGGGAGCTGTTTTTT.

This clone has a single count. The chain links TRBV2 to TRBJ2-7, with 8 bases fitting TRBD1. The junction had 6 bases not matched to a gene; V was cut back by 8 bases and J by 3 bases. The CDR3 contains 13 residues. From germline, CDR1 is SNHLY and CDR2 FYNNEI. CDR3 sequence: CASRQGSIYEQYF. The DNA for the CDR3 is TGTGCCAGCCGACAGGGGTCAATCTACGAGCAGTACTTC.

The chain has TRBV5-4 and TRBJ2-1, with D perhaps matching TRBD2 (5 bases). Trimming cost V 2 bases and J 9 bases, with 15 bases left between them. Germline CDR1 reads SGHNT; CDR2 reads YYREEE (reference sequence). The CDR3 has 14 residues. This CDR3 reads CASSFQAAAGEQFF. CDR3 nucleotide sequence: TGTGCCAGCAGCTTTCAAGCGGCCGCCGGTGAGCAGTTCTTC.

The gene calls are TRBV12-3 or TRBV12-4 and TRBJ2-7; 7 bases are shared with TRBD1. This CDR3 contains 13 residues. J was trimmed by 4 bases and V by 6 bases; bases with no gene match: 6. The CDR3 reads CASRVQGSYEQYF. CDR3 nucleotides: TGTGCCAGCAGGGTACAGGGGTCGTACGAGCAGTACTTC.

A note on this clone: The same CDR3 is also encoded by other DNA sequences in this sample. The J gene is TRBJ1-1, the V gene TRBV28; possibly TRBD1 for D (6 bases). CDR1 and CDR2 (germline): MDHEN, SYDVKM. The V and J ends lost 5 bases and 1 base respectively, with 8 bases between them. The CDR3 runs to 13 residues. CDR3 protein: CASSRTENTEAFF. The CDR3 region has the DNA TGTGCCAGCAGTCGGACAGAGAACACTGAAGCTTTCTTT.

The rearrangement joins TRBV5-1 to TRBJ1-2; D might be TRBD1 (6 bases). Trimming left V 4 bases short and J 4 bases short, with 17 bases between. Germline V CDR1 and CDR2: SGHRS, YFSETQ. The CDR3 has 15 amino acids. The CDR3 sequence: CASSKATGSSYGYTF. CDR3 DNA: TGCGCCAGCAGCAAGGCAACAGGGTCTAGCTATGGCTACACCTTC.

The chain is built from TRBV24-1 and TRBJ2-7, with TRBD1 as a possible D gene (6 bases). V shed 3 bases and J shed 2 bases, with 7 bases lying between them. The V gene's germline CDR1 is KGHDR and CDR2 SFDVKD. There are 13 residues in the CDR3. Written as DNA, the CDR3 is TGTGCCACCAGTGATCAGGGGACCTACGAGCAGTACTTC. It specifies CATSDQGTYEQYF.

The chain has TRBV18 and TRBJ1-6; unclear D gene. V was cut by 3 bases and J by 0 bases, with 3 bases left in between. CDR3 length equals 14 residues. The germline V gene has CDR1 KGHSH and CDR2 LQKENI. The CDR3 DNA reads TGTGCCAGCTCACCGAGCTCCTATAATTCACCCCTCCACTTT. Amino acids: CASSPSSYNSPLHF.

J is TRBJ1-1 and V is TRBV7-3; 8 bases map to TRBD1. The V gene end was trimmed by 3 bases and the J gene end by 1 base; junction bases not matched to a gene: 1. Germline-derived CDR1 and CDR2 are SGHTA and FQGTGA. This CDR3 has 14 amino acids. CDR3: CASSFGTGNTEAFF. The CDR3 DNA reads as TGTGCCAGCAGCTTCGGGACAGGGAACACTGAAGCTTTCTTT.

The genes are TRBV6-2 or TRBV6-3 and TRBJ2-7, with TRBD1 matching 7 bases. Trimming at V came to 6 bases and at J to 5 bases, leaving 10 bases not matched to a gene. CDR3 length: 14 residues. Germline V gene data show CDR1 as MNHEY and CDR2 as SVGEGT. The CDR3 sequence: CASSQNRGNNEQYF. The CDR3 region has the DNA TGTGCCAGCAGCCAAAACAGGGGAAACAACGAGCAGTACTTC.

The chain combines TRBV5-5 with TRBJ2-1; D is unresolved. Trimming shortened V by 4 bases and J by 2 bases, and 13 bases separated the two germline ends. Germline V lookup: CDR1 SGHKS, CDR2 YYEKEE (reference sequence). The CDR3 covers 15 residues. CDR3 amino acids: CASSAQVAAYNEQFF. The CDR3 DNA is TGTGCCAGCAGCGCCCAGGTTGCAGCCTACAATGAGCAGTTCTTC. Full variable domain (outside the CDR3, taken from reference TRBV5-5 and TRBJ2-1): DAGVTQSPTHLIKTRGQQVTLRCSPISGHKSVSWYQQVLGQGPQFIFQYYEKEERGRGNFPDRFSARQFPNYSSELNVNALLLGDSALYLCASSAQVAAYNEQFFGPGTRLTVL.